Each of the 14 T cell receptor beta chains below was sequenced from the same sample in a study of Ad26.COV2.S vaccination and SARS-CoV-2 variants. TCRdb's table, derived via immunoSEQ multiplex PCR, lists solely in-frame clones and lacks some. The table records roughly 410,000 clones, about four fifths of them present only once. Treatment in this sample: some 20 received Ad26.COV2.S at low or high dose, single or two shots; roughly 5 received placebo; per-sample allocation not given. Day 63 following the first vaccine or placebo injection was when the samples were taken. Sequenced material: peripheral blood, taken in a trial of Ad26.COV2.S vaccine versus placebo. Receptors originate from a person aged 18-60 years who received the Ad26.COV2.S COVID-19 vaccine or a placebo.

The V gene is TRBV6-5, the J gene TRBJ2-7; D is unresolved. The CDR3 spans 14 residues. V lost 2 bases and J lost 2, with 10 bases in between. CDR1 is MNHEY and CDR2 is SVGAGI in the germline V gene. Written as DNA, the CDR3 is TGTGCCAGCAGTTACCTACCTTTTGCCTACGAGCAGTACTTC. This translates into CASSYLPFAYEQYF.

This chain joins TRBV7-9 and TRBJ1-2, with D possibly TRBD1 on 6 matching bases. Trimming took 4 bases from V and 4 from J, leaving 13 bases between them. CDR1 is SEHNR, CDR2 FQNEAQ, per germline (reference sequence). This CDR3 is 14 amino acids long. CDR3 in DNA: TGTGCCAGCAGCTCGGACAGATTACTCTATGGCTACACCTTC. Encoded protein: CASSSDRLLYGYTF.

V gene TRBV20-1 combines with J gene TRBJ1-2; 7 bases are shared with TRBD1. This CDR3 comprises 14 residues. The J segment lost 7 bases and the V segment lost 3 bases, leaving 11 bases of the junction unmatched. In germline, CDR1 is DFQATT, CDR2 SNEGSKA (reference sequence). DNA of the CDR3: TGCAGTGCTAGTATAGGGGGCGGGCTGGGTGGCTACACCTTC. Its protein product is CSASIGGGLGGYTF.

The CDR3 here is CASSPGGANTGELFF. CDR3 coding DNA: TGTGCCAGCAGCCCCGGGGGGGCTAACACCGGGGAGCTGTTTTTT. The chain uses TRBV11-3 and TRBJ2-2, with TRBD2 identical over 8 bases. CDR1 and CDR2 (germline): SGHNT, YENEEA. This CDR3 is 15 amino acids long. J lost 2 bases, V lost 5 bases, and 4 bases had no gene match.

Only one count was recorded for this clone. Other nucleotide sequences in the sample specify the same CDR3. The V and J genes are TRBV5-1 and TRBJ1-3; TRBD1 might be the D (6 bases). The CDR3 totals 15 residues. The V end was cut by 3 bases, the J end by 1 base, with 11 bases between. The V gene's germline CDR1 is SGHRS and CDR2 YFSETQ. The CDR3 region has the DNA TGCGCCAGCAGCTCTGGACAGTCTTCTGGAAACACCATATATTTT. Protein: CASSSGQSSGNTIYF.

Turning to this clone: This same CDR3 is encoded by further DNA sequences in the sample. The CDR3 nucleotides are TGTGCCAGCAGCGAAACTAGCGGGAGTTACAATGAGCAGTTCTTC. Its protein is CASSETSGSYNEQFF. V gene TRBV6-4 combines with J gene TRBJ2-1; TRBD2 matches at 11 bases. Unmatched junction bases numbered 5, after V lost 6 bases and J lost 4 bases. Germline CDR1 reads MRHNA; CDR2 reads SNTAGT. The CDR3 runs 15 residues.

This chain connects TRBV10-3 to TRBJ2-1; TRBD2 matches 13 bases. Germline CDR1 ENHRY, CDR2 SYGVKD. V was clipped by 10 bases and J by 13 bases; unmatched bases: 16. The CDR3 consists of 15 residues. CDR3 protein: CATTGGLAGWLKQFF. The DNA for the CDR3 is TGTGCCACCACCGGGGGACTAGCGGGGTGGTTAAAACAGTTCTTC.

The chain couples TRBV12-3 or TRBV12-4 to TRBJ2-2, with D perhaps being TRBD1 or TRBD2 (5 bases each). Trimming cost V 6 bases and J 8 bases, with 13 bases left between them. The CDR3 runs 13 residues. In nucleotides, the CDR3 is TGTGCCAGCAGGGACCAGGGACGAGGGGAGCTGTTTTTT. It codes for CASRDQGRGELFF.

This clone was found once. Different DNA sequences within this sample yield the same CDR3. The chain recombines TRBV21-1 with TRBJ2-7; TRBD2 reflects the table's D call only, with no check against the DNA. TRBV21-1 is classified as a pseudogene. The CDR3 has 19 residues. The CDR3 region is CASSPHVRLAGMSSYEQYF. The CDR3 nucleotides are TGTGCCAGCAGCCCCCATGTGAGACTAGCGGGGATGAGCTCCTACGAGCAGTACTTT.

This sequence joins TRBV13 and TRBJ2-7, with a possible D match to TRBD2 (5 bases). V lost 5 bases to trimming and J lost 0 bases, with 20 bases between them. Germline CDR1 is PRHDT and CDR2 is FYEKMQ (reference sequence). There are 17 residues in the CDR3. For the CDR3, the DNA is TGTGCCAGCAGCCAACTCGTCCAGATGGGGAGCTCCTACGAGCAGTACTTC. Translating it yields CASSQLVQMGSSYEQYF.

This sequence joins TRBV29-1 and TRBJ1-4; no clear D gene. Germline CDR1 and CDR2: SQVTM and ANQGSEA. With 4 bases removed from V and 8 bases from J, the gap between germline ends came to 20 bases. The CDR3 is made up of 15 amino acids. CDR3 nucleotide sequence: TGCAGCGTTGCGACGGACCTTGGCCTTAGGGAAAAACTGTTTTTT. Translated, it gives CSVATDLGLREKLFF.

This CDR3 is CASSEGPGNQPQHF. CDR3 bases: TGTGCCAGCAGCGAGGGACCGGGCAATCAGCCCCAGCATTTT. This chain links TRBV9 with TRBJ1-5, with D perhaps TRBD1 (5 bases). CDR3 length equals 14 residues. Germline CDR1 SGDLS, CDR2 YYNGEE. Trimming left V 3 bases short and J 2 bases short, with 9 bases between.

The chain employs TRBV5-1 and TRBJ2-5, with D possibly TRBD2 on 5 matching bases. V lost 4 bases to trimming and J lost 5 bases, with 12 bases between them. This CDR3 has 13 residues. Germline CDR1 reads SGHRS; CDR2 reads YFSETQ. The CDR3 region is CASSLGLTETQYF. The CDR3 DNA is TGCGCCAGCAGCCTCGGACTCACGGAGACCCAGTACTTC.

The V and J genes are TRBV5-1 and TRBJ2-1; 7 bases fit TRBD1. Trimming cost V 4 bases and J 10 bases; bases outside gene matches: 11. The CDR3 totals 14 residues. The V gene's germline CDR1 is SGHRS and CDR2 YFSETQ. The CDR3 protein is CASSASGTAREQFF. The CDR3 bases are TGCGCCAGCAGCGCCTCCGGGACAGCCAGGGAGCAGTTCTTC.